This TCR beta chain is from a study of OX40 agonist ivuxolimab in advanced cancers. The overall study: Ivuxolimab, an antibody that agonizes OX40 (CD134), was administered to the patients. Study conclusions and caveats: Determination of antigen specificity was not performed for the expanded peripheral T cells.

Losses at the gene ends were 3 bases for V and 7 bases for J; bases not matched to a gene: 14. In germline, CDR1 is GTSNPN, CDR2 SVGIG (reference sequence). There are 16 residues in the CDR3. The data were produced by immunoSEQ multiplex PCR, yet TCRdb's version contains in-frame clones alone and is incomplete. This sample has 65,000 to 75,000 clones, with 89% found just once. Enrollment shut out patients with autoimmune disease history or systemic immunosuppression. Cycle 7 day 1, cycle 4 day 1, and baseline were the timepoints at which blood was sampled. A note on this clone: Its antigen is as yet unknown.

J is TRBJ2-1 and V is TRBV30; 8 bases map to TRBD1. Sequencing used CD4+ or CD8+ T cells sorted from blood, obtained in a trial of the OX40 agonist ivuxolimab. This TCR came from an adult with an advanced solid tumor such as melanoma, head and neck, liver or kidney cancer. CDR3 nucleotide sequence: TGTGCCTGGAGAACAGGGGGGTCCCTATATTGGAATGAGCAGTTCTTC. Its translation: CAWRTGGSLYWNEQFF. Using reference TRBV30 and TRBJ2-1 for the parts outside the CDR3, the full variable domain is SQTIHQWPATLVQPVGSPLSLECTVEGTSNPNLYWYRQAAGRGLQLLFYSVGIGQISSEVPQNLSASRPQDRQFILSSKKLLLSDSGFYLCAWRTGGSLYWNEQFFGPGTRLTVL.